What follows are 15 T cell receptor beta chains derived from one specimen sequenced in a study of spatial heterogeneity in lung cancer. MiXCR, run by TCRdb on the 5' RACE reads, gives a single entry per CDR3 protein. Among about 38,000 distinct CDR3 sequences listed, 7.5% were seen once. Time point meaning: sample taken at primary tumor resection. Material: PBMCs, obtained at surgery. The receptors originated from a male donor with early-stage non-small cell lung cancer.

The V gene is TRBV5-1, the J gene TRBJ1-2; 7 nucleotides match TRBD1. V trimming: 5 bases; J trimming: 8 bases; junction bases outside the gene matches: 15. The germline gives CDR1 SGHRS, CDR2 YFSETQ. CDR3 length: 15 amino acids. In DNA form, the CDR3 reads TGCGCCAGCAGGGCGGGACAGCCGAAGTACGGAGGCTACACCTTC. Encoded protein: CASRAGQPKYGGYTF.

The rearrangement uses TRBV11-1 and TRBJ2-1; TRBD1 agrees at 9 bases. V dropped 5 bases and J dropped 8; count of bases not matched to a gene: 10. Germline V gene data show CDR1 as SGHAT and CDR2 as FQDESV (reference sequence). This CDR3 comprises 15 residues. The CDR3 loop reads CASSIGTGLRDEQFF. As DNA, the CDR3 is TGTGCCAGCAGCATCGGGACAGGGCTTAGGGATGAGCAGTTCTTC.

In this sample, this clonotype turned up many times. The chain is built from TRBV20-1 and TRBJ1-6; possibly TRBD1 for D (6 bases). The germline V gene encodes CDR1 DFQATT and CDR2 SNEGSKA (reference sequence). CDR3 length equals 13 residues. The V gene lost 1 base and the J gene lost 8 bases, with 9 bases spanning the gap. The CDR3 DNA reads TGCAGTGCTAGAGCTCAGGGGTATTCACCCCTCCACTTT. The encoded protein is CSARAQGYSPLHF.

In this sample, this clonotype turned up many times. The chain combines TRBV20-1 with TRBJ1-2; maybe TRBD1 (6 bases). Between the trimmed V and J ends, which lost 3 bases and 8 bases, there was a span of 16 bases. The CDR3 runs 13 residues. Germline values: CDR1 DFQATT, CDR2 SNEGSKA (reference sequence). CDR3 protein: CSARMDSTPGYTF. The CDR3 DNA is TGCAGTGCTAGGATGGACAGCACCCCCGGCTACACCTTC.

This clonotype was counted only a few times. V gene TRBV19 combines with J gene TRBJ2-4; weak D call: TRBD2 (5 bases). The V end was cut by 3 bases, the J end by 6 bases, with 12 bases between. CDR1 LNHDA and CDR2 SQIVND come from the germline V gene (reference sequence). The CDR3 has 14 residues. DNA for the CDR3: TGTGCCAGTAGTATCATAGGAGGTTTAAACATTCAGTACTTC. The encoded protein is CASSIIGGLNIQYF.

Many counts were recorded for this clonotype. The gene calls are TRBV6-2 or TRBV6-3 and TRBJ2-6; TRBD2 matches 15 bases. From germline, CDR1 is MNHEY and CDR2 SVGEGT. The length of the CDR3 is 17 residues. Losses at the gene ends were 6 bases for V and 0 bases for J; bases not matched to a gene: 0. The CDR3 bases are TGTGCCAGCAGGGGACTAGCGGGAGGCTCTGGGGCCAACGTCCTGACTTTC. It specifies CASRGLAGGSGANVLTF.

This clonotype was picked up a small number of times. Written as DNA, the CDR3 is TGTGCCAGCTCACCCCCCGGGGGGCTCGGAGGAAATCAGCCCCAGCATTTT. As protein: CASSPPGGLGGNQPQHF. The chain recombines TRBV18 with TRBJ1-5; perhaps TRBD1 as D (6 bases). The CDR3 is 17 residues long. The germline gives CDR1 KGHSH, CDR2 LQKENI. V shed 3 bases and J shed 4 bases, with 19 bases lying between them.

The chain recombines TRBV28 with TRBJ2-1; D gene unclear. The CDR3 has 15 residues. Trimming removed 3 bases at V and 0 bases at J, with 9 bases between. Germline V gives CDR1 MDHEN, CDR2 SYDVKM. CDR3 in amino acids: CASSLGSLSYNEQFF. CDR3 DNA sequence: TGTGCCAGCAGTTTGGGCAGTCTCTCCTACAATGAGCAGTTCTTC.

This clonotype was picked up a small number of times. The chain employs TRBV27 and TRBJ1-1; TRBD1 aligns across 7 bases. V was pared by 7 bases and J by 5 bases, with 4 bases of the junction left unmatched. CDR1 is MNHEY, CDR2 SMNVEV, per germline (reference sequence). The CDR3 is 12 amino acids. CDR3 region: CASKSGGTEAFF. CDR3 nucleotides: TGTGCCAGCAAGTCAGGGGGTACTGAAGCTTTCTTT.

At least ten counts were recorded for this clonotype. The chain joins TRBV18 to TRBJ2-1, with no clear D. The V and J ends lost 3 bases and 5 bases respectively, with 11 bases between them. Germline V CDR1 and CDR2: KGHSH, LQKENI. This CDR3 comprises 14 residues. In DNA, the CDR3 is TGTGCCAGCTCACCGCGTGTTAGGGACAATGAGCAGTTCTTC. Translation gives CASSPRVRDNEQFF. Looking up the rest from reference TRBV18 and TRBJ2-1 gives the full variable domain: NAGVMQNPRHLVRRRGQEARLRCSPMKGHSHVYWYRQLPEEGLKFMVYLQKENIIDESGMPKERFSAEFPKEGPSILRIQQVVRGDSAAYFCASSPRVRDNEQFFGPGTRLTVL.

DNA of the CDR3: TGCGCCAGCAGCTTGGTCGGGGGCAATCAGCCCCAGCATTTT. It yields the protein CASSLVGGNQPQHF. The chain uses TRBV5-1 and TRBJ1-5; D unresolved. V dropped 0 bases and J dropped 2 bases, with 6 bases sitting between them. Germline CDR1 reads SGHRS; CDR2 reads YFSETQ. CDR3 length: 14 residues. The variable domain in full, with the rest retrieved from reference TRBV5-1 and TRBJ1-5, is KAGVTQTPRYLIKTRGQQVTLSCSPISGHRSVSWYQQTPGQGLQFLFEYFSETQRNKGNFPGRFSGRQFSNSRSEMNVSTLELGDSALYLCASSLVGGNQPQHFGDGTRLSIL.

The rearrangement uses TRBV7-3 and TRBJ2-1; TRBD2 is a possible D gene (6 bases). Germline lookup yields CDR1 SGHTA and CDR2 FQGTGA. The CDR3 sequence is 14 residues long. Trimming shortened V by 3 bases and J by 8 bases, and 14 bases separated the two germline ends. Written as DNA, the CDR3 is TGTGCCAGCAGCTTCGGACTAAGTGGGGATGAGCAGTTCTTC. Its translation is CASSFGLSGDEQFF.

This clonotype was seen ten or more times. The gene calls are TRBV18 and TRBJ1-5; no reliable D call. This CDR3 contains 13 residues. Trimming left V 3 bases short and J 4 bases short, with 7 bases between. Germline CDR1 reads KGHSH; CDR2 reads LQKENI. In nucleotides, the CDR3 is TGTGCCAGCTCACCGGGTACTAATCAGCCCCAGCATTTT. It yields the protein CASSPGTNQPQHF.

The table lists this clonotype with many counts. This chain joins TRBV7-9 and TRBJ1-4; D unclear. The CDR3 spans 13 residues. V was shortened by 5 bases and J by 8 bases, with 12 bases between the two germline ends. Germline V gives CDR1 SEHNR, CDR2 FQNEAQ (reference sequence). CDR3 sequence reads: CASSPPIGEKLFF. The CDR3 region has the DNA TGTGCCAGCAGCCCCCCGATTGGCGAAAAACTGTTTTTT.

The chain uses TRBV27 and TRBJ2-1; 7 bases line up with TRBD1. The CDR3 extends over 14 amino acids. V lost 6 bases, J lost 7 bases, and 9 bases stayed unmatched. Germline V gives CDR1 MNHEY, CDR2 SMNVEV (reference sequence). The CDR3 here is CASSPITGVNEQFF. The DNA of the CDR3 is TGTGCCAGCAGCCCTATTACAGGGGTGAATGAGCAGTTCTTC.